This T cell receptor beta chain was profiled in a study of cytotoxic CD8 clonotypes in ibrutinib-treated CLL. Study in general: After median approximately 74 months, about 14 stayed in remission, some 12 progressed; responses approximately 24 partial, 2 complete. Sequenced samples delivered averages of around 260,000 productive templates and 87,000 or so productive rearrangements.

CDR3 length: 14 residues. CDR1 and CDR2 (germline): SGDLS, YYNGEE. With 3 bases clipped from V and 4 bases from J, the junction kept 3 bases outside the gene matches. Depth targeted 1 in 200,000 to 1 in 1 million T cells, averaging about 9.2x coverage per clonotype. The repertoire was sequenced with immunoSEQ multiplex PCR; TCRdb's copy has only in-frame clones and lacks some. This sample has about 180,000 clones; approximately 80% occur once, and the top ten carry about 4.5%. Genomic DNA in an amount of around 2 micrograms was extracted from cryopreserved PBMCs and used for the preparation of TCR beta libraries.

The origin of this receptor is a human donor with chronic lymphocytic leukemia. This sequence joins TRBV9 and TRBJ1-4, with 7 bases lining up with TRBD1. The source material was PBMCs, sampled after 24 months of ibrutinib treatment. The CDR3 nucleotides read TGTGCCAGCAGCGAACAGGGGTATAATGAAAAACTGTTTTTT. This gives the protein CASSEQGYNEKLFF.